These 5 T cell receptor beta chains were all obtained from the same sample, sequenced in a study of T cell responses to AZD1222 COVID-19 vaccine (dated by TCRdb to 2020 to 2022). Receptors were amplified or captured by the immunoSEQ multiplex PCR assay. TCRdb carries this immuneACCESS record with in-frame sequences only. Its versions omit some clonotypes, under half of them owing to an unresolved V gene in the studies checked, with the rest unexplained. The sample table shows 90,000 to 120,000 clones, and around nine tenths are seen once. Clones ranked in the top ten supply roughly 6.2% of the sample. Sample time point, as interpreted from the label and publication: about 28 days (+/-7) after the second vaccine dose. Sequenced material: peripheral blood, taken 28 days after the second AZD1222 dose. Every receptor here comes from an adult who received the AZD1222 COVID-19 vaccine.

This clone was found once. The chain combines TRBV6-5 with TRBJ2-7; D possibly matches TRBD1 or TRBD2 (6 bases each). There are 15 residues in the CDR3. V lost 2 bases and J 2 bases, leaving 13 bases between the germline ends. Germline loops: CDR1 MNHEY, CDR2 SVGAGI. In DNA, the CDR3 is TGTGCCAGCAGTTACAGGTACAGGGAGGCCTACGAGCAGTACTTC. Translating gives CASSYRYREAYEQYF.

In regard to this clone: A junction end diverges from the germline sequence, so it may reflect a read error. The chain uses TRBV5-6 and TRBJ1-2; D ambiguous. The CDR3 consists of 16 residues. Looked up from germline, CDR1 is SGHDT and CDR2 is YYEEEE. For the CDR3, the DNA is TGTGTCAGCAGCCCGGCGGGCTGGCGGGTTAACTATGGCTACACCTTC. Its protein is CVSSPAGWRVNYGYTF.

This sequence joins TRBV29-1 and TRBJ1-1; D unclear. The CDR3 sequence is 13 residues long. The V gene's germline CDR1 is SQVTM and CDR2 ANQGSEA. Trimming stripped 7 bases from V and 4 bases from J, with 16 bases between. CDR3 sequence: CSAYQVSLTEAFF. The CDR3 DNA follows: TGCAGCGCCTACCAGGTATCCCTCACTGAAGCTTTCTTT.

The V and J genes are TRBV7-9 and TRBJ1-3; TRBD1 aligns across 9 bases. This CDR3 is built from 15 residues. The V and J ends lost 5 bases and 1 base, in that order; junction bases with no gene match: 3. CDR1 and CDR2 (germline): SEHNR, FQNEAQ (reference sequence). CDR3 region: CASSLDRGSGNTIYF. The CDR3 DNA sequence: TGTGCCAGCAGCCTTGACAGGGGGTCTGGAAACACCATATATTTT.

The rearrangement links TRBV20-1 to TRBJ1-1; D gene uncertain. This CDR3 comprises 11 residues. V was clipped by 6 bases and J by 2 bases, with 7 bases between them. Germline CDR1 reads DFQATT; CDR2 reads SNEGSKA (reference sequence). CDR3 coding DNA: TGCAGTGCCCAACTTAACACTGAAGCTTTCTTT. The encoded protein is CSAQLNTEAFF.